Listed here are 16 T cell receptor beta chains from one sample, sequenced in a study of CD8 T cells in Susac syndrome. When the RNA was reverse transcribed, random hexamers were used with an input of about 0.5 to 1 ug. TCRdb re-derived calls from the immunoSEQ multiplex PCR reads in MiXCR, one entry per CDR3 protein. Altogether about 200,000 distinct CDR3 sequences are present, nearly 95% being singletons, with the ten largest covering just under 0.095%. Input material: CD4+ T cells from PBMCs. Receptors originate from a human donor with multiple sclerosis.

V gene TRBV20-1 combines with J gene TRBJ2-7, with D unclear. Germline lookup yields CDR1 DFQATT and CDR2 SNEGSKA (reference sequence). V lost 3 bases and J 2 bases, leaving 14 bases between the germline ends. This CDR3 is 14 amino acids long. CDR3 region: CSARRQTSTYEQYF. The CDR3 nucleotides read TGCAGTGCTAGGCGCCAGACCTCAACCTACGAGCAGTACTTC.

The chain joins TRBV20-1 to TRBJ2-3, with a tentative D call TRBD2 (6 bases). V dropped 2 bases and J dropped 0 bases, with 18 bases sitting between them. The CDR3 loop spans 17 amino acids. Germline-derived CDR1 and CDR2 are DFQATT and SNEGSKA (reference sequence). This chain's CDR3 is CSARRRGALTSTDTQYF. CDR3 nucleotides: TGCAGTGCTAGACGGCGGGGCGCCCTGACTAGCACAGATACGCAGTATTTT.

The rearrangement links TRBV20-1 to TRBJ1-1, with D uncertain. Deletions cut 5 bases from V and 4 bases from J, with 11 bases between. Germline CDR1 DFQATT, CDR2 SNEGSKA (reference sequence). The CDR3 extends over 12 amino acids. In DNA, the CDR3 is TGCAGTGCTTCCAGGACGGTCACTGAAGCTTTCTTT. It translates to CSASRTVTEAFF.

This chain joins TRBV7-3 and TRBJ2-1; 10 nucleotides agree with TRBD2. Germline CDR1 and CDR2: SGHTA and FQGTGA. V lost 5 bases to trimming and J lost 5 bases; unmatched junction nucleotides: 9. The CDR3 has 16 residues. The CDR3 region has the DNA TGTGCCAGCAGCCTTAGCGGGGGGCCGCCCAACAATGAGCAGTTCTTC. Its protein is CASSLSGGPPNNEQFF.

CDR3 residues: CSAPTRASWNEQFF. Written as DNA, the CDR3 is TGCAGTGCTCCAACCAGGGCTAGCTGGAATGAGCAGTTCTTC. The rearrangement joins TRBV20-1 to TRBJ2-1; D assignment may be TRBD1 or TRBD2 (5 bases each). The CDR3 runs to 14 residues. Between the trimmed V and J ends, which lost 5 bases and 7 bases, there was a span of 18 bases. Looked up from germline, CDR1 is DFQATT and CDR2 is SNEGSKA (reference sequence).

The V gene is TRBV4-2, the J gene TRBJ2-1, with 12 bases identical to TRBD2. J lost 12 bases, V lost 4 bases, and 16 bases had no gene match. Per the germline V gene, CDR1 is LGHNA and CDR2 is YNFKEQ. The length of the CDR3 is 17 residues. CDR3 amino acids: CASSPRSPTSGSIGQFF. The CDR3 region has the DNA TGTGCCAGCAGCCCGCGCAGCCCGACTAGCGGGAGTATAGGGCAGTTCTTC.

The chain carries TRBV10-3 and TRBJ2-1; the D is unclear. With 8 bases removed from V and 9 bases from J, the gap between germline ends came to 11 bases. This CDR3 has 11 amino acids. Germline CDR1 reads ENHRY; CDR2 reads SYGVKD. The CDR3 reads CAIGSRGEQFF. The CDR3 coding sequence is TGTGCCATCGGTTCACGCGGTGAGCAGTTCTTC.

The V gene is TRBV25-1, the J gene TRBJ2-3, with 9 bases fitting TRBD2. Trimming cost V 1 base and J 4 bases; bases outside gene matches: 6. The germline CDR1 and CDR2 sequences are MGHDK and SYGVNS. The CDR3 covers 16 residues. CDR3 residues: CASSEFLAGEADTQYF. The CDR3 nucleotides are TGTGCCAGCAGTGAATTTTTAGCGGGAGAGGCAGATACGCAGTATTTT.

The V gene is TRBV20-1, the J gene TRBJ1-2; 8 bases map to TRBD1. Germline lookup yields CDR1 DFQATT and CDR2 SNEGSKA (reference sequence). The CDR3 is made up of 12 amino acids. The ends lost 6 bases at V and 6 bases at J; junction bases unmatched: 6. CDR3 nucleotide sequence: TGCAGTGCCTCTTGGACAGGGAATGGCTACACCTTC. It specifies CSASWTGNGYTF.

The chain has TRBV10-2 and TRBJ2-7; possibly TRBD1 for D (5 bases). Per the germline V gene, CDR1 is WSHSY and CDR2 is SAAADI. With 6 bases removed from V and 2 bases from J, the gap between germline ends came to 8 bases. The length of the CDR3 is 12 residues. The CDR3 DNA is TGCGCCAGCAGCCCGACAGCCTACGAGCAGTACTTC. Translation gives CASSPTAYEQYF.

The rearrangement links TRBV20-1 to TRBJ2-5; tentative D call: TRBD1 (5 bases). The germline V and J ends were trimmed by 6 bases and 5 bases, with 19 bases remaining between them. CDR1 DFQATT and CDR2 SNEGSKA come from the germline V gene (reference sequence). The CDR3 is made up of 14 amino acids. The CDR3 sequence is CSAQETTGMETQYF. CDR3 coding DNA: TGCAGTGCCCAAGAAACCACAGGAATGGAGACCCAGTACTTC.

J is TRBJ1-6 and V is TRBV27; D gene unclear. The CDR3 spans 14 residues. Germline CDR1 MNHEY, CDR2 SMNVEV (reference sequence). Trimming took off 8 bases at V and 9 bases at J, with 17 bases between the two ends. The CDR3 region is CASAVPGWTSPLHF. DNA for the CDR3: TGTGCCAGCGCGGTCCCCGGGTGGACTTCACCCCTCCACTTT.

V is TRBV30 and J is TRBJ1-4, with D tentatively TRBD1 (6 bases). This CDR3 region has 17 residues. Germline-derived CDR1 and CDR2 are GTSNPN and SVGIG (reference sequence). Deletions cut 0 bases from V and 7 bases from J, with 21 bases between. The CDR3, as DNA: TGTGCCTGGAGTGTAAGTCCTGCGTGGGACATAGGTGAAAAACTGTTTTTT. This sequence encodes CAWSVSPAWDIGEKLFF.

The J gene is TRBJ2-7, the V gene TRBV20-1; TRBD2 might be the D (6 bases). The V gene lost 3 bases and the J gene lost 4 bases, with 10 bases spanning the gap. The CDR3 has 12 amino acids. Germline V gene data show CDR1 as DFQATT and CDR2 as SNEGSKA (reference sequence). The CDR3 region is CSARAGSYEQYF. The DNA for the CDR3 is TGCAGTGCTAGGGCGGGGTCGTACGAGCAGTACTTC.

The rearrangement links TRBV12-5 to TRBJ2-6, with unresolved D. Germline V gives CDR1 LGHNT, CDR2 FRNRAP. V lost 1 base to trimming and J lost 0 bases, with 7 bases between them. The CDR3 is 16 amino acids. The CDR3 region has the DNA TGTGCTAGTGGTTTGGAGGCCTACTCTGGGGCCAACGTCCTGACTTTC. It encodes CASGLEAYSGANVLTF.

This clonotype was counted once. The CDR3 loop reads CASSWVSEDNEQFF. The CDR3 coding sequence is TGTGCCAGTTCCTGGGTCTCCGAAGACAATGAGCAGTTCTTC. The chain couples TRBV14 to TRBJ2-1, with D uncertain. The length of the CDR3 is 14 residues. With 9 bases removed from V and 5 bases from J, the gap between germline ends came to 17 bases. Germline loops: CDR1 SGHDN, CDR2 FVKESK.